This T cell receptor beta chain was captured in a study of early T cells in non-severe SARS-CoV-2 infection. Study details: Sequencing targeted bulk RNA from unsorted whole blood, leaving chains unpaired.

Study outcomes and limitations: Comparison of clonotypes with VDJdb favored anti-spike CD8 responses while missing private and CD4 specificities.

This clonotype was seen at least ten times. The antigen remains undetermined. TCRdb redid the calling of the 5' RACE reads with MiXCR, one entry per CDR3 protein. The sample records tens of thousands of distinct CDR3 sequences, roughly 16% being singletons. V shed 4 bases and J 5 bases; nucleotides not matched to a gene: 5. This CDR3 comprises 13 residues. Germline V gene sequence: CDR1 DFQATT, CDR2 SNEGSKA (reference sequence). This clonotype was sampled from an adult who was a healthcare worker with PCR-confirmed SARS-CoV-2 infection or an uninfected control (not recorded which). The chain is built from TRBV20-1 and TRBJ2-7, with 10 bases that match TRBD1. Sequences were derived from whole blood, sampled at baseline. This CDR3 reads CSAIRDRGHEQYF. The CDR3 DNA reads TGCAGTGCTATACGGGACAGGGGTCACGAGCAGTACTTC.